Below are 9 T cell receptor beta chains sequenced from a single sample in a study of blood T cells in healthy people across ages. PCR was performed a second time for about 7 to 12 cycles using a sample-barcoded 5' primer and a J-beta primer mix. TCRdb redid the calling of the 5' RACE reads with MiXCR, one entry per CDR3 protein. Of 1.5 million to 2 million distinct CDR3 sequences listed, roughly 27% are singletons. Material: blood. The receptors stem from a woman in her twenties or thirties in good health.

As for this clonotype: At one end, the junction sequence differs from germline, possibly due to a read error. CDR3 coding DNA: TGTGCCAGCTCAAATCTAAAACAGGGTGCAGGCCAGCCCCAGCGTTTT. This encodes CASSNLKQGAGQPQRF. J is TRBJ1-5 and V is TRBV18; possible D gene TRBD1, 6 bases. The germline CDR1 and CDR2 sequences are KGHSH and LQKENI. This CDR3 spans 16 amino acids.

This clonotype was recorded at least ten times. One end of the junction is discordant with germline, which a read error may explain. The genes are TRBV7-2 and TRBJ2-3; maybe TRBD2 (6 bases). This CDR3 has 15 residues. Germline CDR1 reads SGHTA; CDR2 reads FQGNSA. CDR3 sequence reads: CASSLEGLRTDTQYF. The CDR3 DNA follows: TGCGCCAGCAGCTTGGAGGGGCTCCGCACAGATACGCAGTATTTT.

This clonotype was picked up a small number of times. The rearrangement joins TRBV5-1 to TRBJ1-4, with no clear D. Germline V CDR1 and CDR2: SGHRS, YFSETQ. The CDR3 runs to 14 residues. Trimming removed 0 bases from V and 7 bases from J, with 10 bases in between. The CDR3 here is CASSLEGEGEKLFF. CDR3 sequence (DNA): TGCGCCAGCAGCTTGGAGGGTGAAGGTGAAAAACTGTTTTTT.

The sample holds a few counts of this clonotype. The chain recombines TRBV7-2 with TRBJ1-5, with D unclear. Germline loops: CDR1 SGHTA, CDR2 FQGNSA. V dropped 5 bases and J dropped 2 bases, with 13 bases sitting between them. The CDR3 has 15 residues. CDR3 sequence reads: CASSQDPWRNQPQHF. CDR3 nucleotide sequence: TGTGCCAGCAGCCAGGACCCCTGGCGCAATCAGCCCCAGCATTTT.

Regarding this clonotype: The junction does not match germline at one end; this may be a read error. The V gene is TRBV7-6, the J gene TRBJ2-1; D is possibly TRBD1 or TRBD2 (6 bases each). CDR3 length: 17 amino acids. The germline CDR1 and CDR2 sequences are SGHVS and FNYEAQ. CDR3 sequence: CASSLAGGLLSCNEQFF. The CDR3 DNA reads as TGTGCCAGCAGCTTAGCAGGGGGACTCCTCTCCTGCAATGAGCAGTTCTTC. Full variable domain (remainder filled in from reference TRBV7-6 and TRBJ2-1): GAGVSQSPRYKVTKRGQDVALRCDPISGHVSLYWYRQALGQGPEFLTYFNYEAQQDKSGLPNDRFSAERPEGSISTLTIQRTEQRDSAMYRCASSLAGGLLSCNEQFFGPGTRLTVL.

This clonotype has more than one count but fewer than ten. The chain joins TRBV9 to TRBJ1-1, with 7 bases that match TRBD1. The germline gives CDR1 SGDLS, CDR2 YYNGEE. The CDR3 has 15 amino acids. J lost 6 bases, V lost 4 bases, and 12 bases had no gene match. The CDR3 DNA reads TGTGCCAGCAGCCCCCGGGGGGACAGTGGGGCTGAAGCTTTCTTT. Its protein is CASSPRGDSGAEAFF. The whole variable domain, remainder taken from reference TRBV9 and TRBJ1-1, is DSGVTQTPKHLITATGQRVTLRCSPRSGDLSVYWYQQSLDQGLQFLIQYYNGEERAKGNILERFSAQQFPDLHSELNLSSLELGDSALYFCASSPRGDSGAEAFFGQGTRLTVV.

This clonotype appeared once. The chain links TRBV6-2 or TRBV6-3 to TRBJ1-1; 7 nucleotides align to TRBD1. Looked up from germline, CDR1 is MNHEY and CDR2 is SVGEGT. The CDR3 has 14 residues. V was clipped by 6 bases and J by 10 bases; unmatched bases: 14. The CDR3 is CASSNLQGPLGAFF. The CDR3 nucleotides are TGTGCCAGCAGCAACCTACAGGGGCCTTTGGGAGCTTTCTTT.

This clonotype was found a few times. The V gene is TRBV20-1, the J gene TRBJ1-1; D is perhaps TRBD1 (5 bases). V gave up 3 bases and J gave up 5 bases, with 16 bases separating them. Per germline, CDR1 DFQATT and CDR2 SNEGSKA (reference sequence). This CDR3 is built from 14 residues. CDR3 amino acids: CSASPGSSVTEAFF. In nucleotides, the CDR3 is TGCAGTGCTAGTCCAGGGAGTAGTGTGACTGAAGCTTTCTTT.

This clonotype has at least ten counts. The V and J genes are TRBV5-5 and TRBJ2-5, with D unresolved. Trimming pared 4 bases from V and 5 bases from J, leaving 12 bases between. This CDR3 is built from 13 residues. Germline V gene lookup returns CDR1 SGHKS and CDR2 YYEKEE (reference sequence). The CDR3, as DNA: TGTGCCAGCAGCGCCTTGGGCAGGGAGACCCAGTACTTC. The encoded protein is CASSALGRETQYF.